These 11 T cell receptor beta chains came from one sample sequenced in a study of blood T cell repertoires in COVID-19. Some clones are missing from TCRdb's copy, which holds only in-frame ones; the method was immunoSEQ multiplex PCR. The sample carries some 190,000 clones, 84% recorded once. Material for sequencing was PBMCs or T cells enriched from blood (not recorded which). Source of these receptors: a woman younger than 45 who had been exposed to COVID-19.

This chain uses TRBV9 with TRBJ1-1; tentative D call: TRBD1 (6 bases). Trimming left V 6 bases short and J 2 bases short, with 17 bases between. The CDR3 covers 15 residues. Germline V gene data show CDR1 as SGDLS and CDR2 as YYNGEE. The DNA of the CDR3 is TGTGCCAGCACCCGGGGGGGGGCGGGAAACACTGAAGCTTTCTTT. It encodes CASTRGGAGNTEAFF.

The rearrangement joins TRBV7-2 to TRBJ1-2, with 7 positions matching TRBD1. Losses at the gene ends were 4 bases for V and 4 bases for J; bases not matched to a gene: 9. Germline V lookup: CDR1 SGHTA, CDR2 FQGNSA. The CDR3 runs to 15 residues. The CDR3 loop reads CASSSPETGIYGYTF. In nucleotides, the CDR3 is TGTGCCAGCAGCTCCCCCGAGACAGGGATCTATGGCTACACCTTC.

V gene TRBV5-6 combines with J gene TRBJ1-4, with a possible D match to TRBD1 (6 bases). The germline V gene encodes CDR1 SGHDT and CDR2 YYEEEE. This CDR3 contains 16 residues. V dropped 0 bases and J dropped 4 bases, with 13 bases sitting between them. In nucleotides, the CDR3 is TGTGCCAGCAGCTTGGTCGCTCAGGGACATAATGAAAAACTGTTTTTT. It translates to CASSLVAQGHNEKLFF.

CDR3 sequence: CASSSSGFYEQYF. CDR3 nucleotides: TGTGCCAGCAGCTCTTCGGGGTTTTACGAGCAGTACTTC. The J gene is TRBJ2-7, the V gene TRBV5-6, with a possible D match to TRBD2 (5 bases). Per the germline V gene, CDR1 is SGHDT and CDR2 is YYEEEE. Trimming left V 3 bases short and J 4 bases short, with 11 bases between. The CDR3 is made up of 13 amino acids.

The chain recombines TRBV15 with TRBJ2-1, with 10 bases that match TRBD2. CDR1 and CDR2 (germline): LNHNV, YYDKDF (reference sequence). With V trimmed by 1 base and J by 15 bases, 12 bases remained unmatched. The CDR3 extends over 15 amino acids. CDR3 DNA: TGTGCCACCAGCAGAGTCCGTAATGGTTTAGCGGGGGGGTTCTTC. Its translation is CATSRVRNGLAGGFF. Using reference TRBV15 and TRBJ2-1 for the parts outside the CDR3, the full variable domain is DAMVIQNPRYQVTQFGKPVTLSCSQTLNHNVMYWYQQKSSQAPKLLFHYYDKDFNNEADTPDNFQSRRPNTSFCFLDIRSPGLGDTAMYLCATSRVRNGLAGGFFGPGTRLTVL.

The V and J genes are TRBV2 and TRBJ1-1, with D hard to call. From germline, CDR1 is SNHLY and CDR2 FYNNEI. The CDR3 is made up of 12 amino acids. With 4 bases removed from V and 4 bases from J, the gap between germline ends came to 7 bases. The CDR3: CASSGYVTEAFF. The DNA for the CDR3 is TGTGCCAGCAGTGGCTATGTCACTGAAGCTTTCTTT.

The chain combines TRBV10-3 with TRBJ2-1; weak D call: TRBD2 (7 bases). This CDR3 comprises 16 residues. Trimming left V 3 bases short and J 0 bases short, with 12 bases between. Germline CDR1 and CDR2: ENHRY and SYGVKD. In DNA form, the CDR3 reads TGTGCCATCAGTGATCGTAGGGGGGGCTCCTACAATGAGCAGTTCTTC. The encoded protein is CAISDRRGGSYNEQFF.

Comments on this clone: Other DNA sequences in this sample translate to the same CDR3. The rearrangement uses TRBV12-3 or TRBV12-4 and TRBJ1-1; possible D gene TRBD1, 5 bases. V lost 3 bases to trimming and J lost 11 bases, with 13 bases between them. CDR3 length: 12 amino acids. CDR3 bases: TGTGCCAGCAGTTTGGCGGGGGTTGAGGCTTTCTTT. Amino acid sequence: CASSLAGVEAFF.

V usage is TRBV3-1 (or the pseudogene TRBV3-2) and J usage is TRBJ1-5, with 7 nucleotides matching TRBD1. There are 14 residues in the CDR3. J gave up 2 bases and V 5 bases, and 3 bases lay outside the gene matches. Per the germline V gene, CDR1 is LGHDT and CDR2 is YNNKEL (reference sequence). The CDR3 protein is CASSLGGGNQPQHF. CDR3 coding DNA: TGTGCCAGCAGCTTAGGGGGCGGCAATCAGCCCCAGCATTTT.

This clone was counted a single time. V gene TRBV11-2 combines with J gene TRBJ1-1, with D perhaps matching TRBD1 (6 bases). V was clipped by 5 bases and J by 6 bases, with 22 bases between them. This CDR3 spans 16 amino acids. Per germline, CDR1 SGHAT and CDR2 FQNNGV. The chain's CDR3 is CASSASSQGFGPEAFF. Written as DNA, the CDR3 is TGTGCCAGCAGCGCCTCATCACAGGGTTTCGGTCCTGAAGCTTTCTTT. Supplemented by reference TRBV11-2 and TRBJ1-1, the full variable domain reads EAGVAQSPRYKIIEKRQSVAFWCNPISGHATLYWYQQILGQGPKLLIQFQNNGVVDDSQLPKDRFSAERLKGVDSTLKIQPAKLEDSAVYLCASSASSQGFGPEAFFGQGTRLTVV.

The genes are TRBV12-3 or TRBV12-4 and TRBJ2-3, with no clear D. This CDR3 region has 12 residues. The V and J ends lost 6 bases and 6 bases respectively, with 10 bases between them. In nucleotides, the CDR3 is TGTGCCAGCAGCCCCTTCCCCGATACGCAGTATTTT. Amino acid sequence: CASSPFPDTQYF.